Reported below is one TCR beta chain. This sample is drawn from a study of blood T cell repertoires in COVID-19. The wider study: Samples came from the United States, Italy and Spain, spanning acute and convalescent COVID-19.

Unmatched junction bases numbered 11, after V lost 6 bases and J lost 5 bases. This CDR3 spans 16 amino acids. The germline CDR1 and CDR2 sequences are SGHAT and FQNNGV. Per the authors' pipeline: Reference gene primer amplification yielded estimated nucleated cell counts. The data were produced by immunoSEQ multiplex PCR, yet TCRdb's version contains in-frame clones alone and is incomplete. The DNA gave D and trimming, while V, J and clone size come from that table. The sample lists about 140,000 clones; more than 75% were seen once. The receptor's source is a human donor in a cohort sampled during active COVID-19. Input material: peripheral blood. The chain joins TRBV11-2 to TRBJ2-5, with 11 bases that match TRBD2. The CDR3 DNA reads TGTGCCAGCAGTTTTATTGTAGCGGGGGGGGTCGAGACCCAGTACTTC. Its protein is CASSFIVAGGVETQYF.